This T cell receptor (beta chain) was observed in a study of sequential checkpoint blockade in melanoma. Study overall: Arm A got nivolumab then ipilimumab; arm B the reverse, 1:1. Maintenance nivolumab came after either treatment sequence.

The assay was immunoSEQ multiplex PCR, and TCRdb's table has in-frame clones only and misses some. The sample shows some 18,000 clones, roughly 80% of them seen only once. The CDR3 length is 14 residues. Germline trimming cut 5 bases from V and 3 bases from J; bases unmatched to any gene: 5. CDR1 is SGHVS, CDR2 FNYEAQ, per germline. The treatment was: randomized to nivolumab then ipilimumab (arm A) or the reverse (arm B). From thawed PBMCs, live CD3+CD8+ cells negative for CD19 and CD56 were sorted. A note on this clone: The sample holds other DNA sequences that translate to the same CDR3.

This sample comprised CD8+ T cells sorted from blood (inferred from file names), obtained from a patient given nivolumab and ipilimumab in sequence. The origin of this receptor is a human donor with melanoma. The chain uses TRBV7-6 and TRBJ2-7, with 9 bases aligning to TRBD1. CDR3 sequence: CASSPGQGGYEQYF. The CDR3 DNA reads TGTGCCAGCAGCCCGGGACAGGGTGGCTACGAGCAGTACTTC. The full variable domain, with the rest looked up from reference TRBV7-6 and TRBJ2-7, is GAGVSQSPRYKVTKRGQDVALRCDPISGHVSLYWYRQALGQGPEFLTYFNYEAQQDKSGLPNDRFSAERPEGSISTLTIQRTEQRDSAMYRCASSPGQGGYEQYFGPGTRLTVT.